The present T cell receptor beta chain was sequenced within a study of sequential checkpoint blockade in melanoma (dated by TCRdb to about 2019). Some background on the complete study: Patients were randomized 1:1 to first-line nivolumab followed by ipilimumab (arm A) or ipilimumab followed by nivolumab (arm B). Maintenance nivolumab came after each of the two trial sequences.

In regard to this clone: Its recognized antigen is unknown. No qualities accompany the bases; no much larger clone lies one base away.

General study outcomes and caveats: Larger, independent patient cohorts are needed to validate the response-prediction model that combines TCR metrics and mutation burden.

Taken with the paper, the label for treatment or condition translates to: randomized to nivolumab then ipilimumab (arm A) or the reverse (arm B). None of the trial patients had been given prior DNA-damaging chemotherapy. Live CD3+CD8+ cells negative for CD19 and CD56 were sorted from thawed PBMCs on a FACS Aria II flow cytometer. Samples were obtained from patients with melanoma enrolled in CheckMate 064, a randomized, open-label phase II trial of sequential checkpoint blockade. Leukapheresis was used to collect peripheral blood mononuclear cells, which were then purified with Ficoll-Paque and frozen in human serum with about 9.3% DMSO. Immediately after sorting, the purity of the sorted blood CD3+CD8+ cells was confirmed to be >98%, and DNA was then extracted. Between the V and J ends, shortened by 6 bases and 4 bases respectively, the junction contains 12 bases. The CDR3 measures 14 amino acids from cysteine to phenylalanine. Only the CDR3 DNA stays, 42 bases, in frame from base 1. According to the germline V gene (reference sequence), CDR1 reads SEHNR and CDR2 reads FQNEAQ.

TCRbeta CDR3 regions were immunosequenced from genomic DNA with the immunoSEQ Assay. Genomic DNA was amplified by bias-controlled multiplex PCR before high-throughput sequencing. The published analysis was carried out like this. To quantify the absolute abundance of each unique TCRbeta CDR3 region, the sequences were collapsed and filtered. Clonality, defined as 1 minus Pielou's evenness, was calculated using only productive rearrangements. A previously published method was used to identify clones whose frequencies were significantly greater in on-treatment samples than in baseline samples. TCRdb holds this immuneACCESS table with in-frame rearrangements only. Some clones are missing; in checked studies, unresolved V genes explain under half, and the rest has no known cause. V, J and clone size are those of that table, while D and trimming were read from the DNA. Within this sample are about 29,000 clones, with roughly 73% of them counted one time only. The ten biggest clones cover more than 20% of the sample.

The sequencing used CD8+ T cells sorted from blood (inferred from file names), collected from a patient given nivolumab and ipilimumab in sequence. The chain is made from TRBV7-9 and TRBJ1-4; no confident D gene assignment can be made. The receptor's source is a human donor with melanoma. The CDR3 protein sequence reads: CASRDSGINEKLFF. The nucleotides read TGTGCCAGCAGGGACTCGGGGATTAATGAAAAACTGTTTTTT.